The clone carrying this T cell receptor beta chain has ten or more counts. Its antigen is unknown. The study left out patients who had uncontrolled infection, other autoimmune disease, pregnancy or lactation. What was amplified from RNA transcripts were TCR beta CDR3 regions. RT-PCR in the first round (using the HTBI primer set) targeted the TCR CDR3. MiXCR, run by TCRdb on the multiplex PCR reads, gives a single entry per CDR3 protein. The sample includes a few hundred thousand distinct CDR3 sequences, about a sixth of them seen just once. This sample stems from a study of T cells in Graves' hyperthyroidism and ophthalmopathy. The study's findings and limits: The blood repertoire included most of the expanded thyroid clonotypes above 0.001. Stable hyperthyroidism was separated from ophthalmopathy by a model based on 13 V-J features.

Sequences were obtained from blood. This TCR derives from a woman aged 40 to 55 with Graves' ophthalmopathy.

CDR3 DNA: TGTGCCAGCAGCCCCGCCGCCGGGGGCGCGGGTGAAGCTTTCTTT. This gives the protein CASSPAAGGAGEAFF. The chain combines TRBV28 with TRBJ1-1, with D perhaps TRBD1 (6 bases). This CDR3 is built from 15 residues. Trimming removed 6 bases from V and 7 bases from J, with 21 bases in between. From germline, CDR1 is MDHEN and CDR2 SYDVKM.